This T cell receptor beta chain was profiled in a study of T-cell memory formation after mild COVID-19. In the study overall: TCR clusters were largely donor specific. Regarding the study as a whole: Memory cells collected pre-infection included some clones that later responded, suggesting cross-reactive memory joined.

Constant-segment primers served in 5'RACE that generated TCR alpha and TCR beta cDNA libraries bearing sample barcodes and UMIs. TCRdb passed the 5' RACE reads through MiXCR, listing each CDR3 protein once. The sample gives fewer than 300,000 distinct CDR3 sequences, roughly 18% of which show up once; roughly 23% is in the top ten. Between the trimmed V and J ends, which lost 8 bases and 5 bases, there was a span of 16 bases. Germline CDR1 LNHDA, CDR2 SQIVND (reference sequence). The CDR3 covers 15 residues. This clonotype has only a few counts. What it binds is unknown. The sequence derives from a man aged 18 to 35 who had mild COVID-19 (a few samples of this study predate the infection). Cell type and time point are not known. The sample was PBMCs or a T cell subset sorted from them (not recorded which). The gene calls are TRBV19 and TRBJ1-6; D possibly corresponds to TRBD1 (5 bases). The CDR3 reads CASGVPGLHNSPLHF. CDR3 nucleotide sequence: TGTGCCAGTGGAGTCCCGGGACTACATAATTCACCCCTCCACTTT.